The T cell receptor (beta chain) under discussion was sequenced for a study of T cells in Graves' hyperthyroidism and ophthalmopathy. Findings of the study overall: The model anticipated ophthalmopathy a median about six months pre-onset. Most thyroid clonotypes expanded above 0.001 were also detected in blood.

On this clonotype itself: Its antigen remains unidentified.

The TCR beta CDR3 regions underwent amplification using RNA transcripts as the source. First-round RT-PCR of the TCR CDR3 relied on the HTBI primer set. TCRdb reprocessed the multiplex PCR reads via MiXCR and lists one record per CDR3 protein. The data show about 98,000 distinct CDR3 sequences, with 35% to 45% seen just once and about 10% held by the top ten. Those patients with uncontrolled infection, other autoimmune disease, pregnancy or lactation were excluded. The sequenced sample was peripheral blood or thyroid tissue (not recorded which). This sequence was found in a woman in her twenties or thirties with Graves' hyperthyroidism.

In nucleotides, the CDR3 is TGCGCCACCCGGCCGGAGACGCAGTATTTT. Protein sequence: CATRPETQYF. The chain joins TRBV5-1 to TRBJ2-3; no clear D. This CDR3 has 10 residues. Germline assignment: CDR1 SGHRS and CDR2 YFSETQ. The V end was cut by 9 bases, the J end by 9 bases, with 11 bases between.